This TCR beta chain was profiled in a study of OX40 agonist ivuxolimab in advanced cancers. Study in general: Of mixed ages from about 23 to 85 and averaging 60 years, the group was over 80% male. Partial responses occurred in three patients (one hepatocellular carcinoma, two cutaneous melanoma). Having had anti-PD-1, anti-PD-L1 or anti-CTLA-4 therapy before was allowed, and roughly 40% had some. The study, taken as a whole, reports: At 0.1 to 3.0 mg/kg, CD4+ and CD8+ blood T cells expanded clonally by week 6.

This table comes from immunoSEQ multiplex PCR, and its TCRdb copy is limited to in-frame clones, with some not included. The repertoire holds tens of thousands of clones, with 81% as singletons. Concerning this clone: Its antigen remains unknown. This sample includes further DNA sequences coding for the same CDR3.

V was shortened by 1 base and J by 2 bases, with 6 bases between the two germline ends. CDR3 length: 13 amino acids. The V gene's germline CDR1 is SGHRS and CDR2 YFSETQ. This clonotype was obtained from an adult with an advanced solid tumor such as melanoma, head and neck, liver or kidney cancer. The material was CD4+ or CD8+ T cells sorted from blood, obtained in a trial of the OX40 agonist ivuxolimab. The J gene is TRBJ2-5, the V gene TRBV5-1; D remains unclear. CDR3 nucleotide sequence: TGCGCCAGCAGCTTGTCTCCACAAGAGACCCAGTACTTC. Protein product: CASSLSPQETQYF.